This T cell receptor (beta chain) was profiled in a study of PD-L1 blockade in urothelial cancer. Study background: Samples came from 3 weeks, at the second dose, and 6 weeks into treatment.

Method: immunoSEQ multiplex PCR; TCRdb's copy keeps in-frame clones and lacks some. The profile shows tens of thousands of clones, nearly 90% of them singletons. CDR3 size: 20 residues. Germline-derived CDR1 and CDR2 are SGHNT and YENEEA. Trimming removed 4 bases from V and 0 bases from J; junction bases left unmatched: 18. The sequences come from PBMCs, collected around atezolizumab (anti-PD-L1) treatment. This TCR was sampled from a man in his sixties with urothelial cancer. The chain uses TRBV11-3 and TRBJ1-2, with 9 bases lining up with TRBD1. The DNA for the CDR3 is TGTGCCAGCAGCTCAGACCCAACTGGACAGGGGTTGATATCTAACTATGGCTACACCTTC. This encodes CASSSDPTGQGLISNYGYTF.